The present T cell receptor beta chain was sequenced within a study of blood T cell repertoires in COVID-19. For the study at large: From the United States, Italy and Spain came samples of acute and convalescent COVID-19.

This CDR3 region has 16 residues. Germline lookup yields CDR1 SNHLY and CDR2 FYNNEI. The V segment lost 6 bases and the J segment 1 base; nucleotides outside the gene matches: 6. This table comes from immunoSEQ multiplex PCR, and its TCRdb copy is limited to in-frame clones, with some not included. The sample consists of around 220,000 clones, about 90% of them appearing once. This sequence was found in a woman aged 50 to 60 with acute COVID-19. The specimen sequenced was PBMCs or T cells enriched from blood (not recorded which). The chain combines TRBV2 with TRBJ2-5; 12 bases agree with TRBD2. The DNA for the CDR3 is TGTGCCAGCAGGGGACTAGCGGGTCTTACCCAAGAGACCCAGTACTTC. Translation: CASRGLAGLTQETQYF.